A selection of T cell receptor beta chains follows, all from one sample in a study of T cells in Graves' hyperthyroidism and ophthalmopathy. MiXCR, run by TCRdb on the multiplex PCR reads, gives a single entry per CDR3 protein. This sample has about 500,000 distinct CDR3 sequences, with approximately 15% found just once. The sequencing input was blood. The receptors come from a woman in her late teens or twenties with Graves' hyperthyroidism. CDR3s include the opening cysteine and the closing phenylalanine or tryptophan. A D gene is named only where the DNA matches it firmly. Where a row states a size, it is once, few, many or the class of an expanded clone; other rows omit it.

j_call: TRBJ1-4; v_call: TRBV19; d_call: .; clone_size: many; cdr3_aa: CASSNPGGTTNEKLFF; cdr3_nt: TGTGCCAGTAGTAATCCCGGAGGAACAACTAATGAAAAACTGTTTTTT
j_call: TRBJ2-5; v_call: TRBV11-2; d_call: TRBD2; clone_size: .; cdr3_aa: CASSLVSLAAEETQYF; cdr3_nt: TGTGCCAGCAGCTTAGTATCACTAGCGGCAGAAGAGACCCAGTACTTC
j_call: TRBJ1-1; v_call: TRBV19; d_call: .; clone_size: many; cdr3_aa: CASSINYGTLNTEAFF; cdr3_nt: TGTGCCAGTAGTATAAATTACGGGACACTGAACACTGAAGCTTTCTTT
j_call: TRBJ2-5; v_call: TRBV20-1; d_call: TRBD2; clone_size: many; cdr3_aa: CSARDMAGEETQYF; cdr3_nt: TGCAGTGCTAGAGATATGGCGGGAGAAGAGACCCAGTACTTC
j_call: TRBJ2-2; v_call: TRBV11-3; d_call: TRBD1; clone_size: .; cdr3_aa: CASSFRSGQGVAGELFF; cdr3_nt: TGTGCCAGCAGCTTCAGGTCGGGACAGGGGGTTGCCGGGGAGCTGTTTTTT
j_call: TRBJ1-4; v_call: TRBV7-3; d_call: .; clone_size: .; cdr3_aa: CASSLTAGKGEKLFF; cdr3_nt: TGTGCCAGCAGCTTAACGGCAGGCAAGGGTGAAAAACTGTTTTTT
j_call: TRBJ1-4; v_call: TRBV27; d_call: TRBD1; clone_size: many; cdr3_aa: CASSVNRDRGDEKLFF; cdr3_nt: TGTGCCAGCAGTGTCAACCGGGACAGGGGGGATGAAAAACTGTTTTTT
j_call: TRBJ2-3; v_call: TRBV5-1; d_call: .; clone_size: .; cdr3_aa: CASSNPGVNLTDTQYF; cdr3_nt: TGCGCCAGCAGCAACCCCGGGGTAAATCTCACAGATACGCAGTATTTT
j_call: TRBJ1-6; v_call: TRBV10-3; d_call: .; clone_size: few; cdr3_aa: CAISESMGQRNSPLHF; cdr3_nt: TGTGCCATCAGTGAGTCCATGGGACAACGAAATTCACCCCTCCACTTT
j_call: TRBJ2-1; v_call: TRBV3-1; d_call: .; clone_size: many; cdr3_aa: CASSQHGNEQFF; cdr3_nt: TGTGCCAGCAGCCAACATGGTAATGAGCAGTTCTTC
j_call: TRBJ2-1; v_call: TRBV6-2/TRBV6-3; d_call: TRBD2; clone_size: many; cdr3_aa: CASSYSSTLLAGGQFF; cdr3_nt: TGTGCCAGCAGTTACTCCTCAACCTTATTAGCGGGAGGGCAGTTCTTC
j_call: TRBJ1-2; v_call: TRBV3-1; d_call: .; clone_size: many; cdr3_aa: CASSHQGTYGYTF; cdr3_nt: TGTGCCAGCAGCCACCAGGGAACCTATGGCTACACCTTC
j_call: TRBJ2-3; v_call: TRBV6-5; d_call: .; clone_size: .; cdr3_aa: CASSYYGGQRTDTQYF; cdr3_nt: TGTGCCAGCAGTTACTACGGGGGGCAGCGCACAGATACGCAGTATTTT
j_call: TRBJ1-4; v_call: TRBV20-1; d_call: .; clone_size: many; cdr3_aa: CSAGTPGLEKLFF; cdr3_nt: TGCAGTGCCGGGACGCCGGGACTTGAAAAACTGTTTTTT
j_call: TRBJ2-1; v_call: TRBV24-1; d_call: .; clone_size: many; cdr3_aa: CATSQGSYNEQFF; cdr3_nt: TGTGCCACCAGTCAGGGGTCCTACAATGAGCAGTTCTTC
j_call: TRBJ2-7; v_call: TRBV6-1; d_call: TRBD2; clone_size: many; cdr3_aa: CASSEPPGGTYYEQYF; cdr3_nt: TGTGCCAGCAGTGAACCCCCGGGGGGGACTTACTACGAGCAGTACTTC
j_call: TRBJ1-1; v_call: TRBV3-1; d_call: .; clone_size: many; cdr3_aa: CASSQDEGRFTEAFF; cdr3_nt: TGTGCCAGCAGCCAAGATGAGGGGAGGTTCACTGAAGCTTTCTTT
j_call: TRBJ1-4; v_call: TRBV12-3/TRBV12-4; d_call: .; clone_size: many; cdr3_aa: CASSLSSLGTNEKLFF; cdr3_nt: TGTGCCAGCAGTTTATCCAGCCTGGGCACTAATGAAAAACTGTTTTTT
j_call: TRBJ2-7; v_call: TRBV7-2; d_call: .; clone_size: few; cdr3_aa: CASSFYGASYEQYF; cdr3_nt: TGTGCCAGCAGCTTCTACGGGGCCTCCTACGAGCAGTACTTC
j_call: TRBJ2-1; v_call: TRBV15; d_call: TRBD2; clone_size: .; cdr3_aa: CATSSQGSGTPYNEQFF; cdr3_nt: TGTGCCACCAGCAGTCAGGGTAGCGGGACCCCTTACAATGAGCAGTTCTTC
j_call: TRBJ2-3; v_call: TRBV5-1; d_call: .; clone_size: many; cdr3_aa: CASTHRDTQYF; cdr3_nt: TGCGCCAGCACTCACAGGGATACGCAGTATTTT
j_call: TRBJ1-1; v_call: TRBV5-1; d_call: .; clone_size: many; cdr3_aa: CASSLEQGGGTEAFF; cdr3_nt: TGCGCCAGCAGCTTGGAGCAGGGAGGTGGCACTGAAGCTTTCTTT
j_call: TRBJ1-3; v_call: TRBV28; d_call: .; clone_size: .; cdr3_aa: CASSLEYLPGNTIYF; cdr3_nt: TGTGCCAGCAGTTTAGAGTATCTACCGGGAAACACCATATATTTT
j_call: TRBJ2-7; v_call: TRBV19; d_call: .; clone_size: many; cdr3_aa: CASSIKGRSSYEQYF; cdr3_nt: TGTGCCAGTAGTATAAAGGGACGAAGCTCCTACGAGCAGTACTTC
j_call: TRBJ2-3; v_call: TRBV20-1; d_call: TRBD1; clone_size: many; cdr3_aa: CSAGAGTGGPDTQYF; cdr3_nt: TGCAGTGCTGGCGCCGGAACAGGGGGACCAGATACGCAGTATTTT
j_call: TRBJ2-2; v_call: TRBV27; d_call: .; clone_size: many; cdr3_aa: CASSFGPGLGNTGELFF; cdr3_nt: .
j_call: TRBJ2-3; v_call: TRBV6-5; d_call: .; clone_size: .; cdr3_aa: CASSNSMYTQYF; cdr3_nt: TGTGCCAGCAGCAACTCGATGTATACGCAGTATTTT
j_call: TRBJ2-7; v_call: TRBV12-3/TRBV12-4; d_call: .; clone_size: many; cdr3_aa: CASSPPPGGGEQYF; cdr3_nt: TGTGCCAGCAGTCCGCCCCCCGGAGGAGGCGAGCAGTACTTC
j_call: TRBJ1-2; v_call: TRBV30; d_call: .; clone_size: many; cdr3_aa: CAWSLTGFRRGYTF; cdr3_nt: TGTGCCTGGAGTCTTACAGGGTTTAGGCGGGGCTACACCTTC
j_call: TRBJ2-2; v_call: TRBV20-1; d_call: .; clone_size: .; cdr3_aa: CSARGGTSTGELFF; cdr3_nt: TGCAGTGCTAGAGGGGGGACAAGCACCGGGGAGCTGTTTTTT
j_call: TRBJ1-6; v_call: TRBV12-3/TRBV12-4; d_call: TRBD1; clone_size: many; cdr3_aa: CASSPRGGESPLHF; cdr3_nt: TGTGCCAGCAGCCCCCGAGGGGGCGAATCACCCCTCCACTTT
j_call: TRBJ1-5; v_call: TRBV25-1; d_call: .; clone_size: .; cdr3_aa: CASSFVSSNQPQHF; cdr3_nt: TGTGCCAGCAGCTTCGTCTCTAGCAATCAGCCCCAGCATTTT
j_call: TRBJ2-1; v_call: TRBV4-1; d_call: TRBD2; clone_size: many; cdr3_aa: CASSQHQREVYNEQFF; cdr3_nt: TGCGCCAGCAGCCAACATCAGCGGGAGGTATACAATGAGCAGTTCTTC
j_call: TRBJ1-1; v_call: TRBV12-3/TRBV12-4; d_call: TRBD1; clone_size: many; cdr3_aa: CASTLGQGGTEAFF; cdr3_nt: TGTGCCAGCACCCTGGGACAGGGGGGAACTGAAGCTTTCTTT
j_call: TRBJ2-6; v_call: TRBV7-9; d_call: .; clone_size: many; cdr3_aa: CASSYDSAGANVLTF; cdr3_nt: TGTGCCAGCAGCTACGATAGTGCTGGGGCCAACGTCCTGACTTTC
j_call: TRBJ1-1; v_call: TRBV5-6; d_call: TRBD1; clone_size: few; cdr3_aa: CASSPDRGYTEAFF; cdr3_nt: TGTGCCAGCAGCCCGGACAGGGGTTACACTGAAGCTTTCTTT
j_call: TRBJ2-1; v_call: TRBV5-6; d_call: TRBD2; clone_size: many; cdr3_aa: CASSGLAGGGNEQFF; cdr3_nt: TGTGCCAGCAGCGGACTAGCGGGAGGCGGCAATGAGCAGTTCTTC